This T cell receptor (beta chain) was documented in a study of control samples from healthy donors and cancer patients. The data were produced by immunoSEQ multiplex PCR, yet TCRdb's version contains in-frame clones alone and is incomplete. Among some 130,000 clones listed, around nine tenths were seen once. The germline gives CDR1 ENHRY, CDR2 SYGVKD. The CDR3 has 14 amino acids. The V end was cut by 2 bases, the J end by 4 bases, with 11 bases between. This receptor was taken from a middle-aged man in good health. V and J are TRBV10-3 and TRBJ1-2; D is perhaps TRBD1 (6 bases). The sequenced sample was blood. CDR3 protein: CAISENREGYGYTF. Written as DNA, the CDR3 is TGTGCCATCAGTGAGAACAGGGAAGGCTATGGCTACACCTTC.